The entry that follows covers one TCR beta chain sequence. The data derive from a study of blood T cell repertoires in COVID-19. Germline values: CDR1 LGHNA, CDR2 YNFKEQ. The CDR3 covers 15 residues. Trimming took 0 bases from V and 1 from J, leaving 9 bases between them. Assay used: immunoSEQ multiplex PCR; TCRdb lists only in-frame clones, some missing. The table shows some 200,000 clones, with about 88% occurring only once. The sequence was obtained from a woman aged 25 to 39 who had recovered from COVID-19. The sequenced sample consisted of PBMCs or T cells enriched from blood (not recorded which). The genes are TRBV4-2 and TRBJ1-1; D is unclear. The CDR3, as DNA: TGTGCCAGCAGCCAAGATCTCCCGGGGAACACTGAAGCTTTCTTT. Protein product: CASSQDLPGNTEAFF.